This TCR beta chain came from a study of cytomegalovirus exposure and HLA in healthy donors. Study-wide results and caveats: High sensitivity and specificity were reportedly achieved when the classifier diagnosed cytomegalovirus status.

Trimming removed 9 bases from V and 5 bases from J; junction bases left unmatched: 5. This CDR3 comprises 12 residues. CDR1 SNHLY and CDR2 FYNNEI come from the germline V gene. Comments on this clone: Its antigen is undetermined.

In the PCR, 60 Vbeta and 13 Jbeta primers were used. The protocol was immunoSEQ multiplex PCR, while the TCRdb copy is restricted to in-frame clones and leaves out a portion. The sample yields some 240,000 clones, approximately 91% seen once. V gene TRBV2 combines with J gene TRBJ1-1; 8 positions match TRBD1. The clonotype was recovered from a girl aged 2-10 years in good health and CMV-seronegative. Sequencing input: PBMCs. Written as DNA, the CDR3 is TGTGCCAGGATCAGGGGGCTTACTGAAGCTTTCTTT. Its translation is CARIRGLTEAFF. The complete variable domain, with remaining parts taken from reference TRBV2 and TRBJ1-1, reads EPEVTQTPSHQVTQMGQEVILRCVPISNHLYFYWYRQILGQKVEFLVSFYNNEISEKSEIFDDQFSVERPDGSNFTLKIRSTKLEDSAMYFCARIRGLTEAFFGQGTRLTVV.